This TCR beta chain was identified in a study of OX40 agonist ivuxolimab in advanced cancers. Study details: Enrollees could have had prior anti-PD-1, anti-PD-L1 or anti-CTLA-4 therapy, which about 40% had received.

The method was immunoSEQ multiplex PCR; TCRdb's version includes in-frame clones alone and lacks a portion of them. The sample records approximately 5,000 clones, roughly two thirds being singletons. The V gene's germline CDR1 is MNHNS and CDR2 SASEGT. The trim removed 2 bases at V and 5 bases at J, leaving 4 bases unmatched. The CDR3 is 15 residues long. Here the sequenced sample was CD4+ or CD8+ T cells sorted from blood, taken in a trial of the OX40 agonist ivuxolimab. This chain connects TRBV6-1 to TRBJ2-7; TRBD2 matches 12 bases. The source is an adult with an advanced solid tumor such as melanoma, head and neck, liver or kidney cancer. This CDR3 is CASSELAGGDDEQYF. CDR3 nucleotide sequence: TGTGCCAGCAGTGAACTAGCGGGAGGGGATGACGAGCAGTACTTC.